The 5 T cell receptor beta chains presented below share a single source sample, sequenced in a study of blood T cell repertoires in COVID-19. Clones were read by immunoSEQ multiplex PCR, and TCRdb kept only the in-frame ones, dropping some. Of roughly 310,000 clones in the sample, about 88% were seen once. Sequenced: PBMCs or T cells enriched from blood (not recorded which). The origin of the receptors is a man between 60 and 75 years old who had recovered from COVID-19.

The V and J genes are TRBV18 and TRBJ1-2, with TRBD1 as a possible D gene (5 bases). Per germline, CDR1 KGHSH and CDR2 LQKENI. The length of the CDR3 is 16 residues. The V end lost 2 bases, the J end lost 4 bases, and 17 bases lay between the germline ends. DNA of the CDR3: TGTGCCAGCTCACCAAAGGTCGAAAAGGGACTCTATGGCTACACCTTC. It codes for CASSPKVEKGLYGYTF.

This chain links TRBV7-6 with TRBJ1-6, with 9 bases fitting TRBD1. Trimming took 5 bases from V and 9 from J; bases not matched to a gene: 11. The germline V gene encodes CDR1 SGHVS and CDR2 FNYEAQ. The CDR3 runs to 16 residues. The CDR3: CASSNPPGTGFSPLHF. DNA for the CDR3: TGTGCCAGCAGCAACCCACCCGGGACAGGGTTTTCACCCCTCCACTTT. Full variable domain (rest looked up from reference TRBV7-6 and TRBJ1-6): GAGVSQSPRYKVTKRGQDVALRCDPISGHVSLYWYRQALGQGPEFLTYFNYEAQQDKSGLPNDRFSAERPEGSISTLTIQRTEQRDSAMYRCASSNPPGTGFSPLHFGNGTRLTVT.

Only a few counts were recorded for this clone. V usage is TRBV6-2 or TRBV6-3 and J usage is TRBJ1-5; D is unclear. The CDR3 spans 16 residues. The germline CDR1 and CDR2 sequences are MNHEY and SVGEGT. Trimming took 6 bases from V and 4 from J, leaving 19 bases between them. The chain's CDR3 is CASSKRVGAGNQPQHF. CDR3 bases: TGTGCCAGCAGCAAGAGGGTGGGTGCGGGGAATCAGCCCCAGCATTTT.

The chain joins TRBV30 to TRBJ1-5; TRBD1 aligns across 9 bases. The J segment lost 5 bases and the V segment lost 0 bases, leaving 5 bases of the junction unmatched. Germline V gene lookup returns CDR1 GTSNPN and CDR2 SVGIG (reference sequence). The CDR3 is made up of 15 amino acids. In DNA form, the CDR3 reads TGTGCCTGGAGTGTTGACCGGGACAGGGATCAGCCCCAGCATTTT. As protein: CAWSVDRDRDQPQHF. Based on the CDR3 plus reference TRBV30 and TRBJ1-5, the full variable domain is SQTIHQWPATLVQPVGSPLSLECTVEGTSNPNLYWYRQAAGRGLQLLFYSVGIGQISSEVPQNLSASRPQDRQFILSSKKLLLSDSGFYLCAWSVDRDRDQPQHFGDGTRLSIL.

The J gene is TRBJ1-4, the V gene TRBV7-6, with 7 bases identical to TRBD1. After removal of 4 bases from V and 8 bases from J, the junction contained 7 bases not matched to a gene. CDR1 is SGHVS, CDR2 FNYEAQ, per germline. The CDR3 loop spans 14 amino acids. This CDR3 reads CASSYATGDEKLFF. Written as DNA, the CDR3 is TGTGCCAGCAGCTACGCAACAGGGGACGAAAAACTGTTTTTT.